One sample yielded the 23 T cell receptor beta chains listed below, sequenced in a study of cytomegalovirus exposure and HLA in healthy donors. PCR employed 60 Vbeta and 13 Jbeta primers. The data were produced by immunoSEQ multiplex PCR, yet TCRdb's version contains in-frame clones alone and is incomplete. The sample yields tens of thousands of clones, approximately 74% seen once. Input material: PBMCs. The receptors originated from a man aged 35 to 55 in good health and CMV-seropositive.

J is TRBJ2-7 and V is TRBV10-1; 7 positions agree with TRBD1. Germline V lookup: CDR1 WNHNN, CDR2 SYGVQD (reference sequence). The CDR3 length is 16 residues. With V trimmed by 7 bases and J by 0 bases, 12 bases remained unmatched. CDR3 residues: CASNQRQGISSYEQYF. For the CDR3, the DNA is TGCGCCAGCAACCAACGACAGGGCATTTCCTCCTACGAGCAGTACTTC.

The DNA of the CDR3 is TGTGCTAGTGGTTTGGGTCGGATAGCCGGGAACGAGCAGTACTTC. Its protein product is CASGLGRIAGNEQYF. The V call is TRBV12-5, the J call TRBJ2-7, with D maybe TRBD2 (5 bases). The ends were cut back, 1 base at V and 5 bases at J, with 15 bases in the middle. The length of the CDR3 is 15 residues. Germline V CDR1 and CDR2: LGHNT, FRNRAP.

This clone was seen just once. This chain links TRBV27 with TRBJ2-7; no firm D call. CDR1 is MNHEY, CDR2 SMNVEV, per germline (reference sequence). Trimming cost V 1 base and J 4 bases, with 11 bases left between them. This CDR3 has 14 residues. In nucleotides, the CDR3 is TGTGCCAGCAGTTTATATGCCGGGTATTACGAGCAGTACTTC. It yields the protein CASSLYAGYYEQYF.

The V call is TRBV2, the J call TRBJ2-1, with D perhaps TRBD1 (5 bases). This CDR3 has 15 amino acids. From germline, CDR1 is SNHLY and CDR2 FYNNEI. Trimming took off 0 bases at V and 15 bases at J, with 21 bases between the two ends. In DNA, the CDR3 is TGTGCCAGCAGTGAAGCGCTTAGGGGCCGTGGGGCTCCGTTCTTC. Its protein is CASSEALRGRGAPFF.

The chain recombines TRBV4-3 with TRBJ2-5, with TRBD2 as a possible D gene (6 bases). The germline V gene encodes CDR1 LGHNA and CDR2 YSLEER. V shed 3 bases and J shed 2 bases, with 13 bases lying between them. The length of the CDR3 is 15 residues. As DNA, the CDR3 is TGCGCCAGCAGCCAGGCCGGGAGCACACAAGAGACCCAGTACTTC. This encodes CASSQAGSTQETQYF.

In this sample, this clone turned up a few times. This chain uses TRBV7-2 with TRBJ2-4; D is possibly TRBD1 (6 bases). In germline, CDR1 is SGHTA, CDR2 FQGNSA. The germline V and J ends were trimmed by 5 bases and 3 bases, with 11 bases remaining between them. This CDR3 is built from 14 residues. CDR3 in DNA: TGTGCCAGCAGCCCGACAGGATACAAAAACATTCAGTACTTC. It is translated as CASSPTGYKNIQYF.

This clone has just a few counts. The chain carries TRBV19 and TRBJ2-3; D remains ambiguous. The CDR3 loop spans 14 amino acids. Trimming took off 5 bases at V and 0 bases at J, with 9 bases between the two ends. The germline gives CDR1 LNHDA, CDR2 SQIVND (reference sequence). This CDR3 reads CASSSVLSTDTQYF. The DNA for the CDR3 is TGTGCCAGTAGTTCGGTACTCAGCACAGATACGCAGTATTTT.

The chain's CDR3 is CAISGWGGPSYEQYF. Written as DNA, the CDR3 is TGTGCCATCAGTGGATGGGGAGGGCCGTCCTACGAGCAGTACTTC. This chain links TRBV10-3 with TRBJ2-7, with 7 bases lining up with TRBD2. The germline V gene has CDR1 ENHRY and CDR2 SYGVKD. This CDR3 has 15 amino acids. V shed 4 bases, J shed 1 base, and the junction held 7 bases outside the gene matches.

This clone was observed a handful of times. This rearrangement joins TRBV15 to TRBJ2-5, with TRBD1 matching over 8 bases. There are 16 residues in the CDR3. Looked up from germline, CDR1 is LNHNV and CDR2 is YYDKDF (reference sequence). V lost 1 base, J lost 5 bases, and 9 bases stayed unmatched. CDR3 protein: CATSRGSGGPSETQYF. The CDR3 DNA sequence: TGTGCCACCAGCAGAGGATCAGGGGGCCCCTCGGAGACCCAGTACTTC.

The chain combines TRBV7-2 with TRBJ2-7; D unclear. This CDR3 has 12 amino acids. Trimming took off 5 bases at V and 2 bases at J, with 7 bases between the two ends. In germline, CDR1 is SGHTA, CDR2 FQGNSA. The CDR3 coding sequence is TGTGCCAGCAGCCCGAGCACCTACGAGCAGTACTTC. Protein: CASSPSTYEQYF. The variable domain in full, with the rest retrieved from reference TRBV7-2 and TRBJ2-7, is GAGVSQSPSNKVTEKGKDVELRCDPISGHTALYWYRQSLGQGLEFLIYFQGNSAPDKSGLPSDRFSAERTGGSVSTLTIQRTQQEDSAVYLCASSPSTYEQYFGPGTRLTVT.

A few counts support this clone. The rearrangement uses TRBV6-5 and TRBJ2-7; 7 nucleotides line up with TRBD2. The CDR3 contains 16 residues. Trimming cost V 4 bases and J 2 bases; bases outside gene matches: 11. CDR1 is MNHEY, CDR2 SVGAGI, per germline. CDR3 sequence (DNA): TGTGCCAGCAGTTCCCCCGTCGCGGGAGAAACCTACGAGCAGTACTTC. It yields the protein CASSSPVAGETYEQYF.

This clone has a single count. The chain recombines TRBV7-3 with TRBJ2-3; 9 bases line up with TRBD2. The CDR3 loop spans 20 amino acids. Germline V gene sequence: CDR1 SGHTA, CDR2 FQGTGA. V lost 5 bases and J lost 1; bases outside the gene matches: 19. CDR3 residues: CASSPRGHGTSLPGTDTQYF. The CDR3 DNA reads as TGTGCCAGCAGCCCCAGAGGGCACGGGACTAGCCTCCCAGGCACAGATACGCAGTATTTT.

This clone showed up just once. This sequence joins TRBV14 and TRBJ1-4; 7 nucleotides line up with TRBD1. CDR3 length: 15 residues. The germline V gene has CDR1 SGHDN and CDR2 FVKESK. Losses at the gene ends were 4 bases for V and 5 bases for J; bases not matched to a gene: 7. CDR3 DNA sequence: TGTGCCAGCAGCCGAACAGGGGTTGTAAATGAAAAACTGTTTTTT. Its protein product is CASSRTGVVNEKLFF.

V and J are TRBV29-1 and TRBJ2-7; 7 bases are a match to TRBD1. Unmatched junction bases numbered 9, after V lost 7 bases and J lost 0 bases. The CDR3 consists of 14 residues. CDR1 SQVTM and CDR2 ANQGSEA come from the germline V gene. DNA of the CDR3: TGCAGCGCCGGCGGCAGGGGGAGCTCCTACGAGCAGTACTTC. Protein sequence: CSAGGRGSSYEQYF.

This clone was seen a handful of times. This sequence joins TRBV12-5 and TRBJ2-5; TRBD2 agrees at 9 bases. V trimming: 8 bases; J trimming: 5 bases; junction bases outside the gene matches: 9. CDR1 is LGHNT and CDR2 is FRNRAP in the germline V gene. The CDR3 runs to 14 residues. This CDR3 is CASLDSGRSETQYF. The DNA for the CDR3 is TGTGCTAGTTTAGATAGCGGGAGATCTGAGACCCAGTACTTC. The variable domain in full, with the rest retrieved from reference TRBV12-5 and TRBJ2-5, is DARVTQTPRHKVTEMGQEVTMRCQPILGHNTVFWYRQTMMQGLELLAYFRNRAPLDDSGMPKDRFSAEMPDATLATLKIQPSEPRDSAVYFCASLDSGRSETQYFGPGTRLLVL.

The V gene is TRBV19, the J gene TRBJ1-1, with 9 bases matching TRBD1. CDR3 length equals 16 residues. Germline CDR1 is LNHDA and CDR2 is SQIVND (reference sequence). The junction had 8 bases not matched to a gene; V was cut back by 6 bases and J by 0 bases. The CDR3 nucleotides are TGTGCCAGTAGCCACAGGGGGCTTGGGGTGAACACTGAAGCTTTCTTT. It is translated as CASSHRGLGVNTEAFF.

Remarks on this clone: Its ends do not fully match the called genes, so a read error is possible. The chain joins TRBV5-4 to TRBJ2-7, with TRBD2 identical over 10 bases. Germline V gene sequence: CDR1 SGHNT, CDR2 YYREEE (reference sequence). This CDR3 region has 17 residues. In DNA form, the CDR3 reads TGTACCAGCAGCTTGTCAATAGTGAGCGGGGGGGGTTACGAGCAGTACTTC. It codes for CTSSLSIVSGGGYEQYF.

V gene TRBV2 combines with J gene TRBJ2-7; 10 positions match TRBD1. The trim removed 6 bases at V and 4 bases at J, leaving 9 bases unmatched. The CDR3 is 15 residues long. Germline V gene sequence: CDR1 SNHLY, CDR2 FYNNEI. The DNA for the CDR3 is TGTGCCAGCAGACAGGGACAGGGGTATAGGTACGAGCAGTACTTC. Translated, it gives CASRQGQGYRYEQYF.

The chain recombines TRBV7-9 with TRBJ1-2, with D perhaps matching TRBD1 (6 bases). The CDR3 covers 13 residues. Trimming cost V 1 base and J 7 bases, with 10 bases left between them. From germline, CDR1 is SEHNR and CDR2 FQNEAQ (reference sequence). The CDR3 region is CASSLGGPAGYTF. The CDR3 DNA reads TGTGCCAGCAGCTTAGGGGGGCCTGCTGGCTACACCTTC.

The rearrangement uses TRBV10-3 and TRBJ1-2; D unclear. The length of the CDR3 is 13 residues. V was cut by 5 bases and J by 7 bases, with 14 bases left in between. The germline V gene has CDR1 ENHRY and CDR2 SYGVKD. Here the CDR3 reads CAISRIPGGGYTF. As DNA, the CDR3 is TGTGCCATCAGTCGAATCCCAGGAGGTGGCTACACCTTC.

A note on this clone: The sample contains more than one DNA sequence encoding this CDR3. The chain joins TRBV7-9 to TRBJ1-1, with D tentatively TRBD1 (6 bases). CDR3 size: 14 residues. Germline loops: CDR1 SEHNR, CDR2 FQNEAQ (reference sequence). Between the trimmed V and J ends, which lost 5 bases and 2 bases, there was a span of 12 bases. CDR3 in DNA: TGTGCCAGCAGCCCAGGGGAGGGAAACACTGAAGCTTTCTTT. Its translation is CASSPGEGNTEAFF.

The rearrangement links TRBV27 to TRBJ2-5; D might be TRBD1 (5 bases). Matching the DNA end better, TRBJ2-7 makes the J call doubtful. Germline assignment: CDR1 MNHEY and CDR2 SMNVEV (reference sequence). CDR3 length: 14 residues. The CDR3 DNA reads TGTGCCAGCAGTCTCGGACAAATCTCCTACGAGCAGTACTTC. The encoded protein is CASSLGQISYEQYF.

The chain employs TRBV19 and TRBJ1-1; D remains ambiguous. The CDR3 runs 13 residues. V lost 10 bases, J lost 4 bases, and 16 bases lay in between. Germline-derived CDR1 and CDR2 are LNHDA and SQIVND (reference sequence). The CDR3 coding sequence is TGTGCCACCGTAAAGTCGGGGATCACTGAAGCTTTCTTT. It is translated as CATVKSGITEAFF.